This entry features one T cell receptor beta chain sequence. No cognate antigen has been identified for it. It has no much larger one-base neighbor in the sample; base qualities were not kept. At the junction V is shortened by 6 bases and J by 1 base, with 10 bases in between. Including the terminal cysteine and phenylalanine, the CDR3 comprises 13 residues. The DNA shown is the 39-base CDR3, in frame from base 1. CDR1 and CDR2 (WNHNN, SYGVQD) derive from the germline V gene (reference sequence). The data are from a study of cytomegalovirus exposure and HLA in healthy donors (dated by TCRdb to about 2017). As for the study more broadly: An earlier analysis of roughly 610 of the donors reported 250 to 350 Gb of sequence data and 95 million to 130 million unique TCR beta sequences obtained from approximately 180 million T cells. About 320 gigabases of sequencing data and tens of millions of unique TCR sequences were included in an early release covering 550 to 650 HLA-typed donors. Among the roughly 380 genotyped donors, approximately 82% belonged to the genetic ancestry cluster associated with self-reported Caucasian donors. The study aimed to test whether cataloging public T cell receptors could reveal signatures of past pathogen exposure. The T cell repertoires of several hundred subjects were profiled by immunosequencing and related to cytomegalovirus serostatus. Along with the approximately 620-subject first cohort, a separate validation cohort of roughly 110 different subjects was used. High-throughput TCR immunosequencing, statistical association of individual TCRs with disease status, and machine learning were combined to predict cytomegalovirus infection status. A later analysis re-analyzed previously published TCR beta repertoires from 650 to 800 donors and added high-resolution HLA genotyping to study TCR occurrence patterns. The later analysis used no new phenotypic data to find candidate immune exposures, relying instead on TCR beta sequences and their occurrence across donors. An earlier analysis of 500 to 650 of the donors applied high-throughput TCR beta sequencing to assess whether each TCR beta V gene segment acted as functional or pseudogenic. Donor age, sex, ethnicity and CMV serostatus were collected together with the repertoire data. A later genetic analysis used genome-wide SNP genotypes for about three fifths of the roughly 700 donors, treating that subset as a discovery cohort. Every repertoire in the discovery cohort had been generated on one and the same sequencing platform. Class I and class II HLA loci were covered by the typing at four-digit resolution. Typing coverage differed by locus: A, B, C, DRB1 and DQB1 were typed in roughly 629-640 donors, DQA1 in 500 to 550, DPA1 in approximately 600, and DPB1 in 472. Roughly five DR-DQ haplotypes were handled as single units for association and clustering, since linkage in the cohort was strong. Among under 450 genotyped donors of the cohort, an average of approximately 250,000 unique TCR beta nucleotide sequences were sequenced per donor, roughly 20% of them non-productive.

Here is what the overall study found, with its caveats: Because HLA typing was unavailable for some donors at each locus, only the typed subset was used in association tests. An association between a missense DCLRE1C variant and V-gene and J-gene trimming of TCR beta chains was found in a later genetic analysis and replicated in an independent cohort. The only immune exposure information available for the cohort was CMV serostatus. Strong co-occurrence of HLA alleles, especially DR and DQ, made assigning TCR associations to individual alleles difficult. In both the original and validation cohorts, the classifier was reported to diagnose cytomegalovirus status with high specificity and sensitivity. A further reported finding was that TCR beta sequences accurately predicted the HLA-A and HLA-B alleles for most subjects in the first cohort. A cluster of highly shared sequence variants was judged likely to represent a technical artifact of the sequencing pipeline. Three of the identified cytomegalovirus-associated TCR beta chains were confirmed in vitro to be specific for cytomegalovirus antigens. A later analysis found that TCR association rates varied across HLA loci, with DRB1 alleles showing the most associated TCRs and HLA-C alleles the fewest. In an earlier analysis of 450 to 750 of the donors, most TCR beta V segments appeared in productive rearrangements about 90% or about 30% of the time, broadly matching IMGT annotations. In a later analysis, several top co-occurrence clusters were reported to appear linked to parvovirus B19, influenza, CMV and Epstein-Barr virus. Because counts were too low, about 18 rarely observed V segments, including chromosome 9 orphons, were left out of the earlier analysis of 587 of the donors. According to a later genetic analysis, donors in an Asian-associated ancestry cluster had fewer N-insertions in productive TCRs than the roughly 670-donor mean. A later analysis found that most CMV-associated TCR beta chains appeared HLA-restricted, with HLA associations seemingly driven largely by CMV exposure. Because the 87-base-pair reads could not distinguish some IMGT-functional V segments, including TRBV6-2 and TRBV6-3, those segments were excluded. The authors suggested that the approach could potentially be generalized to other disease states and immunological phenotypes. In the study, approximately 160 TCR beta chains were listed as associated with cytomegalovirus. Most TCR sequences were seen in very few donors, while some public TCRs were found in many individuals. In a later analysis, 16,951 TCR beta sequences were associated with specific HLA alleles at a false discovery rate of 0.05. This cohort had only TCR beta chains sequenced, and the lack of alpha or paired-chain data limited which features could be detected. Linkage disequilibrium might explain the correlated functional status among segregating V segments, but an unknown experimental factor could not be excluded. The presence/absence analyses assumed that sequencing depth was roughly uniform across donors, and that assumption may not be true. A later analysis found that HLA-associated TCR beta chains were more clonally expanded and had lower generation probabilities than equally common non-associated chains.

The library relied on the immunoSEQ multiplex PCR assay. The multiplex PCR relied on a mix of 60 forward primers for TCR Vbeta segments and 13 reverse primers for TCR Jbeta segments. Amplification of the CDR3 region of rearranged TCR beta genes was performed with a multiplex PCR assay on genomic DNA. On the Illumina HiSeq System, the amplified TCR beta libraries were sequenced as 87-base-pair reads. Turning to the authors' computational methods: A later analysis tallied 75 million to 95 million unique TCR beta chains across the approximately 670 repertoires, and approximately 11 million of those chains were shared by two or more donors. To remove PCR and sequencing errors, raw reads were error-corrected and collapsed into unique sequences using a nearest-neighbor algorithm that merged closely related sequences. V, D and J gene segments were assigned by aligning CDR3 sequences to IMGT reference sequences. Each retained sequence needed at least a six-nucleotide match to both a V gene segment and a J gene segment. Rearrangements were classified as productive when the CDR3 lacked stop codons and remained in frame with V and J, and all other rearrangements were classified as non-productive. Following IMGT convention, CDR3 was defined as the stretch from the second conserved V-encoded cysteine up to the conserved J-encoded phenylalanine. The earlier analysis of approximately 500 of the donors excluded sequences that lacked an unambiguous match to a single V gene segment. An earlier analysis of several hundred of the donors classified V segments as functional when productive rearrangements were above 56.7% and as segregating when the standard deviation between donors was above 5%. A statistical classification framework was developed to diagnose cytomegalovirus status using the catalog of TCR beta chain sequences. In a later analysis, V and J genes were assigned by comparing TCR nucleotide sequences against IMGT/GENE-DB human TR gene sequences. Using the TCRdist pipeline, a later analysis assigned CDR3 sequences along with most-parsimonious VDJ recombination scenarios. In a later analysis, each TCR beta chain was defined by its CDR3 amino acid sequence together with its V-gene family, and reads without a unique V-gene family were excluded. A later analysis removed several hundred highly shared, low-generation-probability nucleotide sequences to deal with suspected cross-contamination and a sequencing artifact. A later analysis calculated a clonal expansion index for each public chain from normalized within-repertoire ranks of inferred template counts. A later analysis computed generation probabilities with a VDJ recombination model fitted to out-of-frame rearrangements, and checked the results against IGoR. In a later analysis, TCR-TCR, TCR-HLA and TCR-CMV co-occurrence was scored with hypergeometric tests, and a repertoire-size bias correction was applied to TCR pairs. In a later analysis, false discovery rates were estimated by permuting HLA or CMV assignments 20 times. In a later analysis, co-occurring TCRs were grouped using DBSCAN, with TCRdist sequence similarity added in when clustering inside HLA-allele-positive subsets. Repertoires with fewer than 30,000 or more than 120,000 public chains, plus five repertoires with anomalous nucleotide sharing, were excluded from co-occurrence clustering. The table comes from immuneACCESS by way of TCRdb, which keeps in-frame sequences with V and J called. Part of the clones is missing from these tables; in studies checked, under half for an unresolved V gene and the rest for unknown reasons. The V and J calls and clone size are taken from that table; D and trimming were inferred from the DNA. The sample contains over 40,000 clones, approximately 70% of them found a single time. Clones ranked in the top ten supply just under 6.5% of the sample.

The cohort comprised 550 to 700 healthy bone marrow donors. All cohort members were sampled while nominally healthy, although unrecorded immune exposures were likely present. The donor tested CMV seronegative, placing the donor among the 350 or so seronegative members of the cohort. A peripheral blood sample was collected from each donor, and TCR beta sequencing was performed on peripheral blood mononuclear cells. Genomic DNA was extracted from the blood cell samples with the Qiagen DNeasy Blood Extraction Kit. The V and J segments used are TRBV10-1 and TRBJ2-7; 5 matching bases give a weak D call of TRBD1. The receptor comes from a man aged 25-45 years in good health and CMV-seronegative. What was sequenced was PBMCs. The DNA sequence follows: TGCGCCAGCAGCAGGGTGGCGTCCTACGAGCAGTACTTC. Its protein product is CASSRVASYEQYF.